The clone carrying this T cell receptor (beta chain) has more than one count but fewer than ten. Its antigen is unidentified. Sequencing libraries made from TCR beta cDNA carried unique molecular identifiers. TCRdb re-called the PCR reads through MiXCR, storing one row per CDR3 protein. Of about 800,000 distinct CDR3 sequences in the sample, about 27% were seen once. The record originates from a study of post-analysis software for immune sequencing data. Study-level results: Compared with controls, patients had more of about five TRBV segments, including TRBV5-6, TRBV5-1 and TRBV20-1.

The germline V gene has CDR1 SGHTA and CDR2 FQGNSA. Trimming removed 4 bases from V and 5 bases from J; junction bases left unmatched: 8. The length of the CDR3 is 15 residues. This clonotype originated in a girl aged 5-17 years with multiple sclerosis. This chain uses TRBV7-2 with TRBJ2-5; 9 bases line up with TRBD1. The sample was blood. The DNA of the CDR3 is TGTGCCAGCAGCTGGGTGCCCGGGACAGGGGAGACCCAGTACTTC. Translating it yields CASSWVPGTGETQYF.